This TCR beta chain was captured in a study of blood T cells in healthy people across ages. Sample-barcoded 5' priming and a J-beta primer mix drove a second PCR of about 7 to 11 cycles. TCRdb passed the 5' RACE reads through MiXCR, listing each CDR3 protein once. The table shows about 970,000 distinct CDR3 sequences, with roughly 47% occurring only once. Germline V lookup: CDR1 KGHSH, CDR2 LQKENI. V dropped 3 bases and J dropped 6 bases, with 12 bases sitting between them. The CDR3 has 14 amino acids. The gene calls are TRBV18 and TRBJ2-1; perhaps TRBD1 as D (6 bases). Input material: blood. The receptor comes from an older woman in good health. This CDR3 reads CASSPRTEGNEQFF. As DNA, the CDR3 is TGTGCCAGCTCACCGAGGACAGAGGGCAATGAGCAGTTCTTC.